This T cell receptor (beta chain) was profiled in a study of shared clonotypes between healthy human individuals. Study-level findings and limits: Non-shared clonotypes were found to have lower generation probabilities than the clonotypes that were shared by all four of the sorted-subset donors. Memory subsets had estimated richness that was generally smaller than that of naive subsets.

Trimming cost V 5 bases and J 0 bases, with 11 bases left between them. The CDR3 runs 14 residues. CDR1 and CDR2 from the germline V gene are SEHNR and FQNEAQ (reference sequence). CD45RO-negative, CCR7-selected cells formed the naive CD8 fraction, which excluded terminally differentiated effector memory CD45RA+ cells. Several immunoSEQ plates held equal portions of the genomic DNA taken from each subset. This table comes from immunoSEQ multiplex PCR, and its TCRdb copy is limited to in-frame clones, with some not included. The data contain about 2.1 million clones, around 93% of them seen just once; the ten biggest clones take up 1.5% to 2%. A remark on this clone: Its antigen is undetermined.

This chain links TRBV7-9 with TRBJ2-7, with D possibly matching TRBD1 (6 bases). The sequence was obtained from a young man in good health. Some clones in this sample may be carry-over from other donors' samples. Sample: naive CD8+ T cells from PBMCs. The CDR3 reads CASSPETGSYEQYF. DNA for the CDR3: TGTGCCAGCAGCCCGGAGACAGGCTCCTACGAGCAGTACTTC. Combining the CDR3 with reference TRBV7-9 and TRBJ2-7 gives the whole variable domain DTGVSQNPRHKITKRGQNVTFRCDPISEHNRLYWYRQTLGQGPEFLTYFQNEAQLEKSRLLSDRFSAERPKGSFSTLEIQRTEQGDSAMYLCASSPETGSYEQYFGPGTRLTVT.